This T cell receptor beta chain was identified in a study of shared clonotypes between healthy human individuals. Study results and caveats: A generally larger estimated richness was seen in naive subsets than in memory subsets.

Comments on this clone: Its antigen remains unidentified.

Adults of Caucasian background living in Nashville, Tennessee made up all donors. Running of the assay took place at deep level. Sequencing was performed with immunoSEQ multiplex PCR; in TCRdb, only in-frame clones are kept and a portion is missing. Of under 2,500,000 clones in the sample, approximately 94% were seen once. V was shortened by 4 bases and J by 4 bases, with 11 bases between the two germline ends. Germline V gene lookup returns CDR1 SNHLY and CDR2 FYNNEI. The CDR3 totals 13 residues. V and J are TRBV2 and TRBJ2-7; D tentatively fits TRBD1 or TRBD2 (6 bases each). Sequencing was carried out using naive CD4+ T cells sorted from blood. Subset noted: CD45RA+ positively selected. This clonotype was obtained from a man aged 18-30 years in good health. The CDR3 protein is CASSGGARYEQYF. In DNA, the CDR3 is TGTGCCAGCAGTGGGGGGGCAAGATACGAGCAGTACTTC.